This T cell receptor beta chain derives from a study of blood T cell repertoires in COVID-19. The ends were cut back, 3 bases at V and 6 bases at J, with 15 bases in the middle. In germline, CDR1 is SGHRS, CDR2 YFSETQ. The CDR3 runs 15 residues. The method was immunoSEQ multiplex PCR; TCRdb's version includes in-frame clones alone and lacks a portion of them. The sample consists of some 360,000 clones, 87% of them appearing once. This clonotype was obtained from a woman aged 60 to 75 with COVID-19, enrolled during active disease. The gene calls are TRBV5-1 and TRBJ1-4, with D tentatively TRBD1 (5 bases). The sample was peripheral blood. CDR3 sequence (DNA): TGCGCCAGCAGCTCACCCCCAGGGTCCGATGAAAAACTGTTTTTT. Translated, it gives CASSSPPGSDEKLFF.